Here is one T cell receptor (beta chain) with its context. Germline V gives CDR1 LGHNA, CDR2 YNFKEQ. Trimming stripped 0 bases from V and 7 bases from J, with 16 bases between. CDR3 size: 15 residues. TCRdb's copy holds only in-frame clones and misses some; the assay was immunoSEQ multiplex PCR. Among some 76,000 clones listed, around 94% were seen once. This specimen comes from a study of technical replicates of blood from a few donors. V and J are TRBV4-2 and TRBJ2-7; the D gene is possibly TRBD2 (5 bases). The sequence derives from a human donor in good health. Sequencing was carried out using T cells isolated from PBMCs. The CDR3 region has the DNA TGTGCCAGCAGCCAAGATGCGCTAGGCACGGGGGAGCAGTACTTC. As protein: CASSQDALGTGEQYF.